This T cell receptor (beta chain) stems from a study of OX40 agonist ivuxolimab in advanced cancers. Looking at the study overall: Ivuxolimab was a fully human IgG2 agonistic monoclonal antibody targeting the costimulatory receptor OX40 (CD134). The paper reports the monotherapy dose-escalation portion (N of about 50 patients) of the phase I ivuxolimab trial. In the dose-escalation cohort, 65% to 85% of patients were male, and the mean age was approximately 60 years with a range of about 20 to 90. Intravenous ivuxolimab was administered to patients every 2 weeks at six dose levels: 0.01, 0.1, 0.3, 1.5, 3 and 10 mg/kg. Among the roughly 50 dose-escalation patients, about 19 had hepatocellular carcinoma, approximately 15 melanoma, 9 renal cell carcinoma and 9 head and neck cancer. Patients were allowed to have had prior anti-PD-1, anti-PD-L1 or anti-CTLA-4 therapy, and around 43% of the dose-escalation patients had been treated with checkpoint inhibitors. Partial responses occurred in three dose-escalation patients, of whom one had hepatocellular carcinoma and two had cutaneous melanoma. Peripheral TCRbeta sequencing was intended to test whether TCR sequence diversity was altered and clonal T-cell expansion was caused by ivuxolimab.

Genomic DNA was extracted from sorted cells for sequencing of the TCRbeta CDR3 region. TCRbeta CDR3 regions were sequenced using the immunoSEQ Assay. The table comes from immuneACCESS by way of TCRdb, which keeps in-frame sequences with V and J called. Part of the clones is missing from these tables; in studies checked, under half for an unresolved V gene and the rest for unknown reasons. The table for this sample lists more than 45,000 clones; 77% of them were counted only once. The leading ten clones occupy about 3% of the sample. Patients with autoimmune disease history or receiving systemic immunosuppression were excluded from the trial. Peripheral blood for TCR sequencing was collected from all dose cohorts at baseline, on cycle 4 day 1, and on cycle 7 day 1. Samples came from an open-label, multicenter, first-in-human phase I dose-escalation trial of ivuxolimab. Adults with locally advanced or metastatic melanoma, renal cell carcinoma, hepatocellular carcinoma or head and neck squamous cell carcinoma were enrolled in the trial. Before TCR sequencing, CD4+ T cells and CD8+ T cells from peripheral blood were sorted into separate populations.

For this clone: No cognate antigen has been identified for it. Base qualities are not provided; no much larger clone lies one nucleotide away.

What the research found in general, with its limitations: After ivuxolimab, more expanded clones were found on average in CD8+ T cells than in CD4+ T cells. Antigen specificity was not determined for the clonally expanded peripheral T cells. In the 0.1-3.0 mg/kg groups, partial responders were among the patients with the lowest normalized peripheral clonal expansion, particularly in CD8+ T cells. Low levels of normalized T-cell clonal expansion were also seen in some patients who did not respond. At doses of 0.1 to 3.0 mg/kg, clonal expansion of both CD4+ and CD8+ blood T cells was observed from baseline to week 6.

The sample consisted of CD4+ or CD8+ T cells sorted from blood, taken in a trial of the OX40 agonist ivuxolimab. This TCR derives from an adult with an advanced solid tumor such as melanoma, head and neck, liver or kidney cancer.

This receptor has the CDR3 CASSRSWYEQYF. The DNA sequence follows: TGTGCCAGCTCACGGAGTTGGTACGAGCAGTACTTC. The rearranged chain carries TRBV18 and TRBJ2-7, with the D gene not clear enough to name. Its CDR3 holds 12 amino acids, cysteine through phenylalanine. Kept here is only the CDR3 DNA, which spans 36 bases and is read in frame from base 1. V is shortened by 4 bases, J by 4 bases, and the region joining them spans 8 bases. The CDR1 and CDR2 encoded by the germline V gene are KGHSH and LQKENI.